The source of this T cell receptor (beta chain) is a study of early stage breast cancer tumors. Measured with immunoSEQ multiplex PCR; TCRdb has only the in-frame clones, and not every one. The repertoire holds about 14,000 clones, with about four fifths as singletons. The CDR3 loop spans 14 amino acids. V dropped 5 bases and J dropped 8 bases, with 16 bases sitting between them. The germline V gene has CDR1 SGDLS and CDR2 YYNGEE. The J gene is TRBJ1-4, the V gene TRBV9; no reliable D call. Input material: normal breast tissue next to the tumor. The clonotype originates from a person between 50 and 60 years old with breast cancer. The chain's CDR3 is CASSETLNGEKLFF. In DNA, the CDR3 is TGTGCCAGCAGTGAGACCCTGAATGGAGAAAAACTGTTTTTT.